This section outlines one T cell receptor beta chain sequence together with its context. The sample originates from a study of cytomegalovirus exposure and HLA in healthy donors. Clones were sequenced by immunoSEQ multiplex PCR, and TCRdb holds only the in-frame ones, with some missing. The sample shows 200,000 to 250,000 clones, 90% to 95% of them seen only once. Losses at the gene ends were 6 bases for V and 0 bases for J; bases not matched to a gene: 8. The CDR3 is made up of 17 amino acids. From germline, CDR1 is SEHNR and CDR2 FQNEAQ (reference sequence). Sample: PBMCs. This receptor was identified in a woman aged 18-29 years in good health and CMV-seronegative. The chain is built from TRBV7-9 and TRBJ1-5; 10 positions match TRBD1. The CDR3 nucleotides are TGTGCCAGCAGTTGGGCCGGGACAGGGGTTAGCAATCAGCCCCAGCATTTT. Translating gives CASSWAGTGVSNQPQHF.